This TCR beta chain was retrieved from a study of control samples from healthy donors and cancer patients. Germline V lookup: CDR1 MNHNY, CDR2 SVGAGI (reference sequence). The CDR3 sequence is 13 residues long. Trimming took off 3 bases at V and 7 bases at J, with 10 bases between the two ends. TCRdb keeps only in-frame clones here, not all; method: immunoSEQ multiplex PCR. In total, the table holds 150,000 to 200,000 clones. The chain has TRBV6-6 and TRBJ1-5; D gene uncertain. Sequences were obtained from blood. This clonotype originated in a woman aged 30 to 39 in good health. The CDR3 sequence: CASSYEVGQPQHF. Written as DNA, the CDR3 is TGTGCCAGCAGTTATGAGGTGGGGCAGCCCCAGCATTTT.